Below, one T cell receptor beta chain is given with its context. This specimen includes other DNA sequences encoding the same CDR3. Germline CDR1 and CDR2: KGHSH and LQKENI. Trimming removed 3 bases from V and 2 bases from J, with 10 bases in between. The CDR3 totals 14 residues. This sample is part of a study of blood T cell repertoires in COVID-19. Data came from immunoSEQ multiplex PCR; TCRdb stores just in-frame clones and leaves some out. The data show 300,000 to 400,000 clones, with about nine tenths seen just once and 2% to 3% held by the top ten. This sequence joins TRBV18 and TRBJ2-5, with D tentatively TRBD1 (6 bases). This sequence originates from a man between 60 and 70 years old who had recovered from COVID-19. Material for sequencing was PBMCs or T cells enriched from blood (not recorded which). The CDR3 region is CASSPRGGQETQYF. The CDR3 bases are TGTGCCAGCTCACCCAGAGGGGGTCAAGAGACCCAGTACTTC.